This note documents a single T cell receptor beta chain sequence. Its antigen is unknown. Base qualities were left out, and no much larger clone turns up one base away. According to the germline V gene (reference sequence), CDR1 reads LGHDT and CDR2 reads YNNKEL. From the cysteine up to the phenylalanine, the CDR3 has a length of 15 residues. Just CDR3 DNA is preserved here, 45 bases in frame from base 1. The junction shows trimming of 2 bases on V and 1 base on J, plus 8 bases between the germline ends. This entry comes from a study of regulatory T cells in long-lasting Graves disease (dated by TCRdb to the early 2020s). In terms of the full investigation: In the newly diagnosed Graves' disease group, patients had been taking antithyroid drugs for less than 3 months. Peripheral blood TCR sequencing and RNA sequencing compared persistent Graves' disease patients with newly diagnosed Graves' disease patients. The study was conducted in China and was registered as a clinical trial. A total of roughly 33 samples were covered by TCR sequencing, comprising about 13 persistent and around 20 newly diagnosed Graves' disease patients.

The sample's time point label, decoded: newly diagnosed GD, antithyroid drugs for less than 3 months. For both TCR sequencing and RNA sequencing, RNA was extracted from PBMCs in TRIzol. The diagnosis of Graves' disease followed American Thyroid Association guidelines. The patients came from an endocrinology department in Xi'an, China. Each patient gave approximately 8.8 milliliters of peripheral blood, collected in an EDTA anticoagulant tube. Ficoll Paque Plus density gradient separation was used to isolate PBMCs, and no further T cell sorting was done. An Agilent 2100 Bioanalyzer and agarose gel were used to assess RNA quality, and a NanoDrop 2000 was used to measure RNA concentration. What the research found in general, with its limitations: Patients with persistent disease shared more public clonotypes (approximately 2,500) than newly diagnosed patients did (more than 900). The small sample size was acknowledged by the authors as a limitation that may reduce accuracy. Persistent Graves' disease patients showed lower TCR Shannon entropy and fewer highly expanded clones than newly diagnosed patients, suggesting clonal expansion. Because the primary lesion, thyroid tissue, could not be accessed, the study looked at peripheral blood alone. Preferential use of TRBV28, TRBJ1-2 and TRBJ2-5 was observed in persistent disease, whereas TRBV20-1 and TRBJ2-1 were favored in newly diagnosed disease. Sequencing and analysis were restricted to the TCR beta chain.

The library was generated by multiplex PCR. The reads were generated on an Illumina HiSeq 4000. CDR3 regions were amplified by Arm-PCR with iRepertoire HTBI primers to construct TCR beta libraries. Before sequencing, the PCR products went through gel purification. The original pipeline was this. Across samples, roughly 60 TRBV and 13 to 15 TRBJ segments were identified and used for gene usage analysis of CDR3 amino acid clonotypes. Filtered high-quality paired reads were merged into contigs using COPE and FqMerger. BLAST was used to align contigs to the IMGT TRBV, TRBD and TRBJ reference genes, and CDR3 was defined following IMGT. Any clonotype with a frequency above 0.1% was classified as a highly expanded clone. Repertoire diversity was measured by Shannon entropy, and V-J evenness by the Gini coefficient. Clonotypes shared by more than one individual were considered public. The raw public reads went through TCRdb reprocessing: fastp at Q25, MiXCR clone calling, in-frame beta chains kept. Each entry is one CDR3 protein sequence, shown with its most common DNA and genes. TCRdb assigned the V and J calls; the authors' analysis was not used. Across this sample there are over 500,000 distinct CDR3 sequences, with 16% seen only once. The ten largest clones capture 15% to 20% of the sample.

This sample was also put to use in a study of T cells in Graves' hyperthyroidism and ophthalmopathy. Per that second paper: Stable Graves' hyperthyroidism was defined as the absence of progression to ophthalmopathy over 18 months of follow-up. Hyperthyroidism patients were aged 18 to 65 years and newly diagnosed, with disease duration of less than 2 months. Any patient with an uncontrolled infection, another autoimmune disease, pregnancy or lactation was excluded. Clinical symptoms, serum thyroxine and TRAb, thyroid ultrasound, and orbital computed tomography formed the basis for the diagnoses. A first-round RT-PCR of the TCR CDR3 used the HTBI primer set with the Qiagen OneStep RT-PCR kit. Most expanded thyroid clonotypes (frequency above 0.001) were also detected in blood, a finding suggesting that blood repertoires may reflect thyroid immune responses. Ophthalmopathy was separated from stable hyperthyroidism by a 13 V-J signature model, with over 85% sensitivity and about 81% specificity obtained in cross-validation and 80%/75% obtained in testing. In validation, progression to ophthalmopathy was predicted by the model with about 70% sensitivity and roughly 72% specificity, a median of roughly six months before onset. TCR V-J signatures able to tell the groups apart were searched for in a discovery cohort of 100 or so patients, of whom 43 had Graves' ophthalmopathy and about 55 had stable Graves' hyperthyroidism. Prospective prediction of ophthalmopathy was tested in an independent validation cohort consisting of fewer than 20 hyperthyroidism patients and more than 15 patients who later progressed to ophthalmopathy. The 90 to 100 discovery patients were randomly split 7:3 into training and test sets. In addition, the study compared T-cell repertoires in thyroid tissue and in blood from several Graves' hyperthyroidism patients. Following sampling, methimazole starting at 30 mg daily was given to hyperthyroidism patients, and high-dose intravenous methylprednisolone was given to ophthalmopathy patients. A second multiplex PCR round built the libraries, followed by size selection and purification. Sequencing of the libraries was done on an Illumina HiSeq2000 using paired-end 100 bp reads. SOAPnuke was used to process the raw data, with reads discarded if the reads contained adapters or uncalled bases, had a mean Phred below 15, or lacked an exact constant-primer or identifier match. High-quality paired reads were merged with COPE v1.2.5, and unique nucleotide sequences were defined as clonotypes. Clonotypes were aligned to IMGT TRBV, TRBD and TRBJ reference segments using MiTCR v1.1. The analysis was restricted to V-J combinations with a frequency above 0.0001, which together covered 99% to 99.2% of the repertoires. The TCS score was defined as the ratio of F50 (clonal expansion) to E x V (chaos), calculated using BLOSUM62-based TCRdist between CDR3 peptides within each V-J. Welch's t-statistics and random forest reduced roughly 540 V-J features to under 15, which were used in a naive Bayes classifier (R e1071). Sample size was not statistically predetermined, and investigators were not blinded to group allocation. The paper describes TCR Vbeta CDR3 sequencing of 140 or so peripheral blood samples, made up of some 40 ophthalmopathy patients, 70 to 75 hyperthyroidism patients and some 17 progressor patients.

The input for sequencing was peripheral blood mononuclear cells (PBMCs), taken at new diagnosis, from a patient treated with antithyroid drugs. The origin of this receptor is a woman aged 25-40 years with Graves disease. Donor details come from another sample of the same person, matched by shared clones. The sequence joins TRBV3-1 to TRBJ2-2; the D gene is unclear. The CDR3 sequence is CASSQTPMNTGELFF. The DNA reads TGTGCCAGCAGCCAAACCCCGATGAACACCGGGGAGCTGTTTTTT.